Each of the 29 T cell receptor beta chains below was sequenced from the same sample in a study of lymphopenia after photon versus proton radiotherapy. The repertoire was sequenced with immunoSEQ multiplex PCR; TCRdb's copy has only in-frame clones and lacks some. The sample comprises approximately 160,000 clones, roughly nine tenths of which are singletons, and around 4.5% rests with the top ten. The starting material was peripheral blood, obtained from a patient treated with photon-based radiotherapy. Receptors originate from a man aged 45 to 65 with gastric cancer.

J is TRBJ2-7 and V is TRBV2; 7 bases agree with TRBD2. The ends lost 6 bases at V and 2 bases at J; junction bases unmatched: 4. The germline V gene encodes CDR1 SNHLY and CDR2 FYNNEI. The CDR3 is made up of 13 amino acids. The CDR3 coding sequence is TGTGCCAGCAGGGGGGAGGGTCCCTACGAGCAGTACTTC. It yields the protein CASRGEGPYEQYF.

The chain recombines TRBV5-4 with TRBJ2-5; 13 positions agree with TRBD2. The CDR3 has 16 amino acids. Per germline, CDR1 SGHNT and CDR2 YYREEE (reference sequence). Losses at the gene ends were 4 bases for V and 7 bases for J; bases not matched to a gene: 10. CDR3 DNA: TGTGCCAGCAGCGGGGGACTAGCGGGGCCCCATGTGACCCAGTACTTC. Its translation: CASSGGLAGPHVTQYF.

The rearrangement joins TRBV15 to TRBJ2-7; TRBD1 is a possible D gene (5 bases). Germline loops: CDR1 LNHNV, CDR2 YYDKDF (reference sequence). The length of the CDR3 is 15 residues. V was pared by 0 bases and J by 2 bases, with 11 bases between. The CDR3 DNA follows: TGTGCCACCAGCAGAGACGGCAGGGTGCCCTACGAGCAGTACTTC. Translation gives CATSRDGRVPYEQYF.

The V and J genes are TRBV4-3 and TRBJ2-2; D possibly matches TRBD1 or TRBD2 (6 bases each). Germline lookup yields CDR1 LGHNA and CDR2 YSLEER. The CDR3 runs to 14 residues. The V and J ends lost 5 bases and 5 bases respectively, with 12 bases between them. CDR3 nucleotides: TGCGCCAGCAGCGCGGGGCAGGGGACCGGGGAGCTGTTTTTT. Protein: CASSAGQGTGELFF.

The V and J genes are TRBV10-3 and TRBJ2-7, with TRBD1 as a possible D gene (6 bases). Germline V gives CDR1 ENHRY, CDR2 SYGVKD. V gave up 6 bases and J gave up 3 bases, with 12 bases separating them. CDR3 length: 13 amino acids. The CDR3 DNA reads TGTGCCATCAGAGGGACACATTACTACGAGCAGTACTTC. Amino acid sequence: CAIRGTHYYEQYF.

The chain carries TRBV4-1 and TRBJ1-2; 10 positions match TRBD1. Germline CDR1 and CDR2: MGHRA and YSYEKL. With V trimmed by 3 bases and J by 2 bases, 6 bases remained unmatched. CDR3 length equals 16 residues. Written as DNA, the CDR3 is TGCGCCAGCAGCCAGAAGCCGGGACAGGGGAACTATGGCTACACCTTC. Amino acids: CASSQKPGQGNYGYTF.

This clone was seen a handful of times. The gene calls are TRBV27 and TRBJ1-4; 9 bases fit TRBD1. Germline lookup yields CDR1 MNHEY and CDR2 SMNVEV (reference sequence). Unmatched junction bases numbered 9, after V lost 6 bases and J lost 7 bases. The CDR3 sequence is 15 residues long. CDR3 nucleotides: TGTGCCAGCAGGGAGACAGGGGGAAGAGGTGAAAAACTGTTTTTT. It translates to CASRETGGRGEKLFF.

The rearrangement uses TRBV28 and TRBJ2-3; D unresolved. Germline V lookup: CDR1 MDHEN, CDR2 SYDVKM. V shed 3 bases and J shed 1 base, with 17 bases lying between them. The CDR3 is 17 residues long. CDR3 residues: CASSFVGRLLGTDTQYF. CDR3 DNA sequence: TGTGCCAGCAGTTTTGTCGGACGCCTCCTTGGCACAGATACGCAGTATTTT. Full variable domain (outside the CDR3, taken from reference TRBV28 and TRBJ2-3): DVKVTQSSRYLVKRTGEKVFLECVQDMDHENMFWYRQDPGLGLRLIYFSYDVKMKEKGDIPEGYSVSREKKERFSLILESASTNQTSMYLCASSFVGRLLGTDTQYFGPGTRLTVL.

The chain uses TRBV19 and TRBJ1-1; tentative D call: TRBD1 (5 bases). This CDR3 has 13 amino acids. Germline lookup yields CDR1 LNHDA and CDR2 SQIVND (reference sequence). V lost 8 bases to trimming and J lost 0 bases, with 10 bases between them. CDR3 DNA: TGTGCCAGTCGTAGGGACTTGAACACTGAAGCTTTCTTT. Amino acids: CASRRDLNTEAFF. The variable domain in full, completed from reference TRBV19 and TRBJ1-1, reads DGGITQSPKYLFRKEGQNVTLSCEQNLNHDAMYWYRQDPGQGLRLIYYSQIVNDFQKGDIAEGYSVSREKKESFPLTVTSAQKNPTAFYLCASRRDLNTEAFFGQGTRLTVV.

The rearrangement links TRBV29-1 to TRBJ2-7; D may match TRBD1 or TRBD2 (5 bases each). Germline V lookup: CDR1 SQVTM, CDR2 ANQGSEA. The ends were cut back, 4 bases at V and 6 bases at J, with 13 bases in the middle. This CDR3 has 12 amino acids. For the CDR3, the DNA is TGCAGCGTTGTTGAGGGGAAGGGCGAGCAGTACTTC. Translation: CSVVEGKGEQYF.

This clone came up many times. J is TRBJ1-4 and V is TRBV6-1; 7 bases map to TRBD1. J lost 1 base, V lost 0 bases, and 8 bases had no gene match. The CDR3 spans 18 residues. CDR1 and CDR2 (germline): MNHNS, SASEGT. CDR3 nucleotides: TGTGCCAGCAGTGAAGCGAAAGACAGGGTTGGAACTAATGAAAAACTGTTTTTT. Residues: CASSEAKDRVGTNEKLFF.

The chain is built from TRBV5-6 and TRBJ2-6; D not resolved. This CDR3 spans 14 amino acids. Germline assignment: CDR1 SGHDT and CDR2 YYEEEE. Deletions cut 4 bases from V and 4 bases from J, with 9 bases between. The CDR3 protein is CASSPRAGANVLTF. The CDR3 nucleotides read TGTGCCAGCAGCCCTCGAGCCGGGGCCAACGTCCTGACTTTC. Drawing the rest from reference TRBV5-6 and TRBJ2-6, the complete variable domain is DAGVTQSPTHLIKTRGQQVTLRCSPKSGHDTVSWYQQALGQGPQFIFQYYEEEERQRGNFPDRFSGHQFPNYSSELNVNALLLGDSALYLCASSPRAGANVLTFGAGSRLTVL.

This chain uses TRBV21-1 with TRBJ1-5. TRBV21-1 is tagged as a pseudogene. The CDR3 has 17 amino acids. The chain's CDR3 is CATQPRDSKFSNQPQHF. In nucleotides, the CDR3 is TGTGCCACCCAGCCGCGGGACTCCAAATTTAGCAATCAGCCCCAGCATTTT.

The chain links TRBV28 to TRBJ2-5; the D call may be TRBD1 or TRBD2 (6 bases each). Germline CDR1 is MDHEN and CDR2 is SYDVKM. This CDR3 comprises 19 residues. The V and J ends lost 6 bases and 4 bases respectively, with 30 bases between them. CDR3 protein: CASSPRGRRASGLSETQYF. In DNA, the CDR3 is TGTGCCAGCAGCCCCCGGGGGCGGAGGGCGTCAGGTCTCTCAGAGACCCAGTACTTC.

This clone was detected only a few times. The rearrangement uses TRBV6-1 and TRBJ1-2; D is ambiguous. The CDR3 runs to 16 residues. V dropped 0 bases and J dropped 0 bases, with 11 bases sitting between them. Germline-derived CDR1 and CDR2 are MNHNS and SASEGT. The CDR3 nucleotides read TGTGCCAGCAGTGAAGCGCCAGCCAGGACTAACTATGGCTACACCTTC. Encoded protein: CASSEAPARTNYGYTF.

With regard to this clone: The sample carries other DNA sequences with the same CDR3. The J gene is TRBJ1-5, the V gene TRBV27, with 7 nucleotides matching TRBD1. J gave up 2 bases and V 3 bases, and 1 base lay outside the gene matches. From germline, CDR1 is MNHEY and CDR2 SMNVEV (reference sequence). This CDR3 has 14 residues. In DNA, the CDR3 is TGTGCCAGCAGTTTTACAGGGGGCAATCAGCCCCAGCATTTT. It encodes CASSFTGGNQPQHF.

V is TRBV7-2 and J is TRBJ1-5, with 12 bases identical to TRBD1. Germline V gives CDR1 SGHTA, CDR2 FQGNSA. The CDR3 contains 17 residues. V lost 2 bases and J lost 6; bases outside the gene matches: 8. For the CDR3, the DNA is TGTGCCAGCAGCTTAAGAGCAGGGACAGGGGGCGGTCAGCCCCAGCATTTT. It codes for CASSLRAGTGGGQPQHF.

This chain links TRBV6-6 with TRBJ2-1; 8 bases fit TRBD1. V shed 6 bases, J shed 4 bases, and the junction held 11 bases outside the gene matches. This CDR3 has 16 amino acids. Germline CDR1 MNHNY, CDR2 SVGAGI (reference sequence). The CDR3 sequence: CASRGQAHQIYNEQFF. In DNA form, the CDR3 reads TGTGCCAGCAGGGGACAGGCCCACCAAATATACAATGAGCAGTTCTTC.

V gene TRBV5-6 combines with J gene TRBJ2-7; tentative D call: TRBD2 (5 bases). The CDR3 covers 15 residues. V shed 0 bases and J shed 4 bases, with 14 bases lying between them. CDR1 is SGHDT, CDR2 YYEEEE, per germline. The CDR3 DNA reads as TGTGCCAGCAGCTTGGGGGTTGGAGGTTTATACGAGCAGTACTTC. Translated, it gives CASSLGVGGLYEQYF.

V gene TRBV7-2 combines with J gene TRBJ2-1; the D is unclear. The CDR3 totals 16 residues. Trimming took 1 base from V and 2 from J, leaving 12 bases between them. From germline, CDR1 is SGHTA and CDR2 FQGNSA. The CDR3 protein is CASSLGSQNTYNEQFF. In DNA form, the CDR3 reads TGTGCCAGCAGCTTAGGAAGCCAGAATACCTACAATGAGCAGTTCTTC.

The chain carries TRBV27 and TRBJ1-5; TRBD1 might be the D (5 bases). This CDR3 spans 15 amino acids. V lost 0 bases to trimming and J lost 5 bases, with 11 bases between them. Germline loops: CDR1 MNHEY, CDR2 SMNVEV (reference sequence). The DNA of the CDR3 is TGTGCCAGCAGTTTATCGCCAGGGCCGGATCAGCCCCAGCATTTT. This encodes CASSLSPGPDQPQHF.

DNA for the CDR3: TGTGCCAGCAGGAAGCAAACAGGATCCTATGGCTACACCTTC. Protein product: CASRKQTGSYGYTF. The chain uses TRBV27 and TRBJ1-2; perhaps TRBD1 as D (5 bases). V was cut by 6 bases and J by 4 bases, with 15 bases left in between. The V gene's germline CDR1 is MNHEY and CDR2 SMNVEV (reference sequence). CDR3 length equals 14 residues.

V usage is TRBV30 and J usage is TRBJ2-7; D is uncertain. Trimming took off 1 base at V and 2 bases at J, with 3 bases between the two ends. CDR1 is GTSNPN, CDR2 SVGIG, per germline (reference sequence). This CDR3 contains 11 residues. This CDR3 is CAWSAPYEQYF. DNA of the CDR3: TGTGCCTGGAGTGCGCCCTACGAGCAGTACTTC.

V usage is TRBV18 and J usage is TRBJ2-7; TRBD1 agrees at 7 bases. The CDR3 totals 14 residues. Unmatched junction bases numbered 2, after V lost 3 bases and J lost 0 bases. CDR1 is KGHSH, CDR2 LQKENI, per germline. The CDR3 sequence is CASSPGTDSYEQYF. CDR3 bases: TGTGCCAGCTCACCGGGGACAGACTCCTACGAGCAGTACTTC.

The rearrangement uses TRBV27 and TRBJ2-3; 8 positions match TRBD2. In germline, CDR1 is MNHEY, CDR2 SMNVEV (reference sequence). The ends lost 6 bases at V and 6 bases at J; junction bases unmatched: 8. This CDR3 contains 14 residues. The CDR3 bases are TGTGCCAGCAGGCCCGGACTAGCCCAGGATACGCAGTATTTT. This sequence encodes CASRPGLAQDTQYF.

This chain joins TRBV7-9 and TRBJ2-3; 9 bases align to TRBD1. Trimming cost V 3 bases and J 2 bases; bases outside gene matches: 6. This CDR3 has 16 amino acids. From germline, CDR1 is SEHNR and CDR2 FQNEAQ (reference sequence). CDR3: CASSFGGTGNTDTQYF. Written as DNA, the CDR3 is TGTGCCAGCAGCTTTGGAGGGACAGGGAACACAGATACGCAGTATTTT.

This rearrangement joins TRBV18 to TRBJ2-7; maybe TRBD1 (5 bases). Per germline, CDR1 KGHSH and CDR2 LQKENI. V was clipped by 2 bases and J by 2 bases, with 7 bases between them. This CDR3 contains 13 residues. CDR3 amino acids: CASSPAGTYEQYF. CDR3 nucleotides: TGTGCCAGCTCACCAGCAGGGACCTACGAGCAGTACTTC. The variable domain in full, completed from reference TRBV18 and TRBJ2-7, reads NAGVMQNPRHLVRRRGQEARLRCSPMKGHSHVYWYRQLPEEGLKFMVYLQKENIIDESGMPKERFSAEFPKEGPSILRIQQVVRGDSAAYFCASSPAGTYEQYFGPGTRLTVT.

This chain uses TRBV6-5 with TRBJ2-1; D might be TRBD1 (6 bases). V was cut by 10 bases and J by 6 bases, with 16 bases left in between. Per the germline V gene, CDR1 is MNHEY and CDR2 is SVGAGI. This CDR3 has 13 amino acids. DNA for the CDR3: TGTGCCACGACAGGCAACCTCGCCAATGAGCAGTTCTTC. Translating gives CATTGNLANEQFF.

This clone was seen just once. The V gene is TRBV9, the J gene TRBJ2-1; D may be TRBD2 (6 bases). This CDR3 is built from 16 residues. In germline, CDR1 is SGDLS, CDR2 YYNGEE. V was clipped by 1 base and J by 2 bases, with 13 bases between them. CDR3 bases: TGTGCCAGCAGCGTATTTGGAGGGATCACCTACAATGAGCAGTTCTTC. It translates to CASSVFGGITYNEQFF.